The clone carrying this TCR beta chain has only one observation. CDR1 and CDR2 (germline): SGHNT, YYREEE (reference sequence). The J segment lost 5 bases and the V segment lost 1 base, leaving 5 bases of the junction unmatched. CDR3 size: 16 residues. This specimen comes from a study of CD8+ T cells in alopecia areata. After isolation, RNA underwent reverse transcription to generate cDNA as the sequencing template. Assay: immunoSEQ multiplex PCR; the TCRdb copy retains only in-frame clones and omits some. The repertoire holds roughly 250,000 clones, with about three fifths as singletons. The treatment here: oral pan-JAK inhibitor, 5-10 mg twice daily.

This chain joins TRBV5-4 and TRBJ2-5; 13 bases agree with TRBD2. This receptor was obtained from a human donor with alopecia areata. Specimen: CD4+ T cells sorted from blood, collected around week 52, from a patient treated with tofacitinib. The CDR3 DNA is TGTGCCAGCAGCTTGACTAGCGGGGGGGCTTGGGAGACCCAGTACTTC. Amino acid sequence: CASSLTSGGAWETQYF. The variable domain in full, with the rest retrieved from reference TRBV5-4 and TRBJ2-5, is ETGVTQSPTHLIKTRGQQVTLRCSSQSGHNTVSWYQQALGQGPQFIFQYYREEENGRGNFPPRFSGLQFPNYSSELNVNALELDDSALYLCASSLTSGGAWETQYFGPGTRLLVL.